Listed below are T cell receptor beta chains from one sample, sequenced in a study of shared clonotypes between healthy human individuals. Profiled with immunoSEQ multiplex PCR; TCRdb holds only in-frame clones, not every one. The repertoire holds 780,000 or so clones, 72% seen once, with under 2% in the top ten. Sequences were obtained from memory CD4+ T cells sorted from blood. Source of these receptors: a woman in her 30s in good health. The CDR3 runs from the conserved cysteine through the conserved F or W. Each record gives: clone size, D gene, V gene, CDR3 length, CDR3 protein. A D gene is named only where the DNA matches it firmly. For some rows the clone size is stated as once, few or many, or as a class when expanded; others skip it.

>few|-|TRBV21-1|16
CASSSPPGTAHYEQYF
>-|-|TRBV11-2|15
CASSLGAFDSDTQYF
>-|-|TRBV5-6|13
CASRGDFYNEQFF
>-|-|TRBV2|13
CASRLQGAPPQHF
>many|TRBD2|TRBV2|14
CASRLAGGGYEQYF
>-|-|TRBV5-4|15
CASSLVGGFNTEAFF
>-|TRBD1|TRBV9|15
CASSAQGGSYNEQFF
>-|-|TRBV2|15
CASSENPGNAQPQHF
>-|-|TRBV6-6|12
CASNEAGSEQFF
>many|-|TRBV6-6|15
CASSNHPSSGNTIYF
>few|TRBD2|TRBV4-1|16
CASSQALAGGPETQYF
>-|-|TRBV28|17
CASSLIPGHDIPDTQYF
>-|TRBD1|TRBV19|15
CASSDGTGGPYEQYF
>-|-|TRBV5-1|15
CASSLALVRSHEQYF
>-|TRBD1|TRBV29-1|14
CSVAKTGVSEKLFF
>-|TRBD2|TRBV2|13
CASKAGEIYEQYF
>-|TRBD1|TRBV5-4|15
CASSSVQGVVTEAFF
>once|-|TRBV30|14
CAWRGAVSSYEQYF
>many|TRBD1|TRBV11-2|13
CASSNTGVYEQYF
>-|-|TRBV28|13
CASSHGVEGELFF
>-|-|TRBV5-1|15
CASHLGGRTNEKLFF
>-|-|TRBV28|14
CASRAAGSFGEQYF
>few|-|TRBV19|13
CASTQDNSEKLFF
>-|-|TRBV9|14
CASSSRPVNQPQHF